This is a list of T cell receptor beta chains from one sample in a study of T cell responses to AZD1222 COVID-19 vaccine. The method was immunoSEQ multiplex PCR; TCRdb's version includes in-frame clones alone and lacks a portion of them. The sample shows approximately 220,000 clones, more than 85% of them seen only once. The sample here was peripheral blood, taken on day 0 of MenACWY control vaccination. These receptors all stem from an adult in good health. Both conserved end residues are part of each CDR3. The D gene is left open where the match is weak. Only some rows state a clone size, as once, few, many or a class for expanded clones.

cdr3_aa: CASSDFDRGGNQPQHF
cdr3_nt: TGTGCCAGCAGTGACTTTGACAGGGGGGGCAATCAGCCCCAGCATTTT
d_call: TRBD1
j_call: TRBJ1-5
v_call: TRBV6-4
clone_size: NA

cdr3_aa: CASSRGHRSGNTIYF
cdr3_nt: TGTGCCAGCAGCCGGGGACATCGGTCGGGAAACACCATATATTTT
d_call: NA
j_call: TRBJ1-3
v_call: TRBV28
clone_size: NA

cdr3_aa: CASSDRRREEKLFF
cdr3_nt: TGCGCCAGCAGTGACCGAAGACGGGAAGAAAAACTGTTTTTT
d_call: NA
j_call: TRBJ1-4
v_call: TRBV10-2
clone_size: NA

cdr3_aa: CASSREVTNTEAFF
cdr3_nt: TGTGCCAGCAGCAGAGAGGTGACGAACACTGAAGCTTTCTTT
d_call: NA
j_call: TRBJ1-1
v_call: TRBV7-9
clone_size: NA

cdr3_aa: CASSLTGVGEAFF
cdr3_nt: TGTGCCAGCAGCTTAACAGGGGTCGGTGAAGCTTTCTTT
d_call: TRBD1
j_call: TRBJ1-1
v_call: TRBV7-9
clone_size: NA

cdr3_aa: CASSRRDSYNSPLHF
cdr3_nt: TGTGCCAGTAGTAGGAGGGACTCCTATAATTCACCCCTCCACTTT
d_call: NA
j_call: TRBJ1-6
v_call: TRBV19
clone_size: NA

cdr3_aa: CASSLAVGSSYEQYF
cdr3_nt: TGCGCCAGCAGTCTTGCGGTAGGTAGCTCCTACGAGCAGTACTTC
d_call: NA
j_call: TRBJ2-7
v_call: TRBV5-1
clone_size: NA

cdr3_aa: CASSQPAEKGYTF
cdr3_nt: TGTGCCAGCAGCCAACCGGCCGAGAAGGGCTACACCTTC
d_call: NA
j_call: TRBJ1-2
v_call: TRBV4-2
clone_size: once

cdr3_aa: CASRTHPGSNEQFF
cdr3_nt: TGTGCCAGCAGGACTCACCCAGGGAGCAATGAGCAGTTCTTC
d_call: NA
j_call: TRBJ2-1
v_call: TRBV27
clone_size: NA

cdr3_aa: CASSPHENSYNEQFF
cdr3_nt: TGTGCCAGCAGTCCACACGAGAACTCCTACAATGAGCAGTTCTTC
d_call: NA
j_call: TRBJ2-1
v_call: TRBV6-2/TRBV6-3
clone_size: once

cdr3_aa: CASSYQGAPLGPQHF
cdr3_nt: TGTGCCAGCAGTTATCAGGGGGCCCCCCTAGGGCCCCAGCATTTT
d_call: TRBD1
j_call: TRBJ1-5
v_call: TRBV27
clone_size: NA

cdr3_aa: CASGLEGTVNEQFF
cdr3_nt: TGTGCTAGTGGACTTGAAGGGACTGTCAATGAGCAGTTCTTC
d_call: NA
j_call: TRBJ2-1
v_call: TRBV12-5
clone_size: NA

cdr3_aa: CASSIWAGDEQYF
cdr3_nt: TGTGCCAGTAGTATTTGGGCAGGGGACGAGCAGTACTTC
d_call: NA
j_call: TRBJ2-7
v_call: TRBV19
clone_size: NA

cdr3_aa: CATSRDFNTRPLHF
cdr3_nt: TGTGCCACCAGCAGAGACTTTAACACGAGGCCCCTCCACTTT
d_call: NA
j_call: TRBJ1-6
v_call: TRBV15
clone_size: NA